The 32 T cell receptor beta chains listed next were all sequenced from one sample in a study of blood T cell repertoires in COVID-19. This table comes from immunoSEQ multiplex PCR, and its TCRdb copy is limited to in-frame clones, with some not included. Found here are 100,000 or so clones, roughly 92% of them singletons; the top ten hold roughly 5%. Input material: peripheral blood. These receptors were taken from a man between 65 and 85 years old with acute or convalescent COVID-19.

V usage is TRBV11-3 and J usage is TRBJ1-5, with TRBD1 identical over 12 bases. The CDR3 is 18 residues long. The ends lost 7 bases at V and 4 bases at J; junction bases unmatched: 14. Germline V lookup: CDR1 SGHNT, CDR2 YENEEA. The CDR3 bases are TGTGCCAGCAACCGCCGGGACAGGGGGCTCTTCCCTAATCAGCCCCAGCATTTT. It yields the protein CASNRRDRGLFPNQPQHF. Drawing the rest from reference TRBV11-3 and TRBJ1-5, the complete variable domain is EAGVVQSPRYKIIEKKQPVAFWCNPISGHNTLYWYLQNLGQGPELLIRYENEEAVDDSQLPKDRFSAERLKGVDSTLKIQPAELGDSAVYLCASNRRDRGLFPNQPQHFGDGTRLSIL.

This chain links TRBV28 with TRBJ1-1; no definite D call. V was shortened by 6 bases and J by 1 base, with 18 bases between the two germline ends. The CDR3 runs 16 residues. CDR1 and CDR2 from the germline V gene are MDHEN and SYDVKM. CDR3 protein: CASSPLVSPANTEAFF. The CDR3 nucleotides read TGTGCCAGCAGCCCCCTCGTGAGTCCCGCGAACACTGAAGCTTTCTTT.

This chain connects TRBV9 to TRBJ2-1, with 10 bases identical to TRBD2. The germline V gene has CDR1 SGDLS and CDR2 YYNGEE. After removal of 4 bases from V and 8 bases from J, the junction contained 9 bases not matched to a gene. The length of the CDR3 is 15 residues. The CDR3 sequence is CASSLAGDAWDEQFF. CDR3 coding DNA: TGTGCCAGCAGCCTAGCGGGAGATGCATGGGATGAGCAGTTCTTC.

The V call is TRBV27, the J call TRBJ1-2, with TRBD1 identical over 10 bases. The V gene's germline CDR1 is MNHEY and CDR2 SMNVEV (reference sequence). V shed 3 bases and J 6 bases; nucleotides not matched to a gene: 4. The CDR3 runs to 14 residues. The CDR3 coding sequence is TGTGCCAGCAGTTTCCTAGGGACAGGGGATGGCTACACCTTC. It yields the protein CASSFLGTGDGYTF.

This chain links TRBV6-5 with TRBJ1-6; 7 positions match TRBD1. This CDR3 has 12 residues. CDR1 and CDR2 (germline): MNHEY, SVGAGI. The ends lost 6 bases at V and 13 bases at J; junction bases unmatched: 6. CDR3 in amino acids: CASRGQPSPLHF. The CDR3 coding sequence is TGTGCCAGCAGGGGACAGCCGTCGCCCCTCCACTTT.

V gene TRBV4-1 combines with J gene TRBJ1-2; a weak D match, TRBD1 (5 bases). The CDR3 runs to 15 residues. Germline lookup yields CDR1 MGHRA and CDR2 YSYEKL. V lost 4 bases, J lost 4 bases, and 16 bases lay in between. This CDR3 reads CASSPAGVMGYGYTF. The CDR3, as DNA: TGCGCCAGCAGCCCGGCGGGGGTAATGGGCTATGGCTACACCTTC.

V and J are TRBV14 and TRBJ2-7; tentatively, D is TRBD2 (5 bases). The CDR3 contains 12 residues. The germline V gene encodes CDR1 SGHDN and CDR2 FVKESK. The V end lost 5 bases, the J end lost 6 bases, and 11 bases lay between the germline ends. DNA of the CDR3: TGTGCCAGCAGCGTTGGACTTGGCGAGCAGTACTTC. This sequence encodes CASSVGLGEQYF.

This rearrangement joins TRBV7-2 to TRBJ2-1, with 15 bases fitting TRBD2. CDR1 SGHTA and CDR2 FQGNSA come from the germline V gene. The CDR3 has 14 residues. J was trimmed by 15 bases and V by 8 bases; bases with no gene match: 11. CDR3 DNA: TGTGCCAGCGAGACAGGACTAGCGGGAGGGGAACCGTTCTTC. It specifies CASETGLAGGEPFF.

This clone showed up just once. The chain carries TRBV5-1 and TRBJ1-1, with D perhaps matching TRBD1 (6 bases). The germline V gene encodes CDR1 SGHRS and CDR2 YFSETQ. CDR3 size: 16 residues. The ends were cut back, 0 bases at V and 11 bases at J, with 23 bases in the middle. The CDR3 nucleotides read TGCGCCAGCAGCTTGGGGTCGGGGCTTACAGGGATTGGGGCTTTCTTT. Protein product: CASSLGSGLTGIGAFF.

The genes are TRBV11-2 and TRBJ1-1; 9 bases map to TRBD1. Germline lookup yields CDR1 SGHAT and CDR2 FQNNGV. The CDR3 consists of 14 residues. The V gene end was trimmed by 5 bases and the J gene end by 8 bases; junction bases not matched to a gene: 9. The CDR3 DNA reads as TGTGCCAGCAGCCCCGCCGGGACAGGGAGCGAAGCTTTCTTT. Translation: CASSPAGTGSEAFF.

The chain uses TRBV6-6 and TRBJ2-3; D is possibly TRBD1 (5 bases). This CDR3 has 13 residues. Germline-derived CDR1 and CDR2 are MNHNY and SVGAGI (reference sequence). V was clipped by 2 bases and J by 3 bases, with 6 bases between them. CDR3 bases: TGTGCCAGCAGTTACCAGGGAACAGATACGCAGTATTTT. Residues: CASSYQGTDTQYF.

This clone has a handful of counts. The chain couples TRBV5-1 to TRBJ2-7, with no clear D. V was clipped by 0 bases and J by 4 bases, with 11 bases between them. CDR1 and CDR2 from the germline V gene are SGHRS and YFSETQ. This CDR3 contains 14 residues. CDR3 bases: TGCGCCAGCAGCTTGGACAGCATCCAATACGAGCAGTACTTC. It is translated as CASSLDSIQYEQYF.

The CDR3 sequence: CASSSHDSYEQYF. Written as DNA, the CDR3 is TGTGCCAGCAGTTCTCATGACAGCTACGAGCAGTACTTC. V is TRBV28 and J is TRBJ2-7, with D maybe TRBD1 (5 bases). The CDR3 is 13 residues long. The V gene lost 4 bases and the J gene lost 3 bases, with 10 bases spanning the gap. Germline V gene data show CDR1 as MDHEN and CDR2 as SYDVKM.

The chain uses TRBV28 and TRBJ2-5; 7 bases fit TRBD1. The ends lost 5 bases at V and 5 bases at J; junction bases unmatched: 8. This CDR3 comprises 14 residues. CDR1 is MDHEN, CDR2 SYDVKM, per germline. In DNA form, the CDR3 reads TGTGCCAGCAGTCTGGGACAGTTGCGGGAGACCCAGTACTTC. The encoded protein is CASSLGQLRETQYF.

The chain couples TRBV7-3 to TRBJ2-3, with 7 bases that match TRBD1. The CDR3 extends over 15 amino acids. Trimming cost V 6 bases and J 8 bases; bases outside gene matches: 14. Germline lookup yields CDR1 SGHTA and CDR2 FQGTGA. The chain's CDR3 is CASRSPGTAVGTQYF. The CDR3 region has the DNA TGTGCCAGCAGATCCCCCGGGACAGCGGTCGGTACGCAGTATTTT. The whole variable domain, filled in from reference TRBV7-3 and TRBJ2-3, reads GAGVSQTPSNKVTEKGKYVELRCDPISGHTALYWYRQSLGQGPEFLIYFQGTGAADDSGLPNDRFFAVRPEGSVSTLKIQRTERGDSAVYLCASRSPGTAVGTQYFGPGTRLTVL.

The chain carries TRBV28 and TRBJ2-3; TRBD2 is a possible D gene (6 bases). The CDR3 loop spans 14 amino acids. V lost 3 bases to trimming and J lost 2 bases, with 9 bases between them. Germline values: CDR1 MDHEN, CDR2 SYDVKM. CDR3 sequence: CASSFTGVTDTQYF. The CDR3 nucleotides read TGTGCCAGCAGTTTTACGGGAGTCACAGATACGCAGTATTTT. Using reference TRBV28 and TRBJ2-3 for the parts outside the CDR3, the full variable domain is DVKVTQSSRYLVKRTGEKVFLECVQDMDHENMFWYRQDPGLGLRLIYFSYDVKMKEKGDIPEGYSVSREKKERFSLILESASTNQTSMYLCASSFTGVTDTQYFGPGTRLTVL.

The chain recombines TRBV10-3 with TRBJ1-5, with a tentative D call TRBD1 (5 bases). From germline, CDR1 is ENHRY and CDR2 SYGVKD. The CDR3 has 14 amino acids. With 5 bases removed from V and 4 bases from J, the gap between germline ends came to 12 bases. CDR3 protein: CAISQGNGNQPQHF. The DNA for the CDR3 is TGTGCCATCAGTCAGGGCAACGGAAATCAGCCCCAGCATTTT.

In its sample, this clone was seen once. As DNA, the CDR3 is TGTGCCAGCTCAAGGACAGGAATGGGCAATCAGCCCCAGCATTTT. Translated, it gives CASSRTGMGNQPQHF. This rearrangement joins TRBV18 to TRBJ1-5; TRBD1 agrees at 7 bases. Germline trimming cut 5 bases from V and 2 bases from J; bases unmatched to any gene: 6. This CDR3 spans 15 amino acids. Germline CDR1 is KGHSH and CDR2 is LQKENI.

The rearrangement uses TRBV5-1 and TRBJ2-5; TRBD1 might be the D (5 bases). V was clipped by 1 base and J by 4 bases, with 14 bases between them. Germline V CDR1 and CDR2: SGHRS, YFSETQ. The CDR3 totals 15 residues. The CDR3 loop reads CASSLRQQEGETQYF. For the CDR3, the DNA is TGCGCCAGCAGCTTGAGGCAACAGGAAGGAGAGACCCAGTACTTC.

The chain couples TRBV27 to TRBJ1-6, with unresolved D. This CDR3 is 15 amino acids long. V was cut by 2 bases and J by 0 bases, with 5 bases left in between. Germline CDR1 reads MNHEY; CDR2 reads SMNVEV (reference sequence). CDR3 bases: TGTGCCAGCAGTTTAGGGAGCTCCTATAATTCACCCCTCCACTTT. Translated: CASSLGSSYNSPLHF.

The chain couples TRBV2 to TRBJ1-1, with no clear D. The germline V gene has CDR1 SNHLY and CDR2 FYNNEI. Trimming took 7 bases from V and 4 from J, leaving 7 bases between them. This CDR3 has 11 amino acids. Written as DNA, the CDR3 is TGTGCCAGCATGGGCCCCACTGAAGCTTTCTTT. Translating gives CASMGPTEAFF.

This sequence joins TRBV5-6 and TRBJ1-5, with D possibly matching TRBD1 (6 bases). Trimming left V 0 bases short and J 4 bases short, with 11 bases between. Germline V CDR1 and CDR2: SGHDT, YYEEEE. CDR3 size: 15 residues. CDR3 loop: CASSLDRAPNQPQHF. The CDR3 nucleotides read TGTGCCAGCAGCTTGGACAGGGCCCCAAATCAGCCCCAGCATTTT.

CDR3 region: CASRSQGEYEQYF. For the CDR3, the DNA is TGTGCAAGTCGCTCGCAGGGGGAGTACGAGCAGTACTTC. V is TRBV12-2 and J is TRBJ2-7; the D call of TRBD1 is as the table states it, not checked on the DNA. TRBV12-2 is given as a pseudogene. This CDR3 contains 13 residues.

By share, this clone counts as medium-sized. The rearrangement joins TRBV9 to TRBJ2-6; D possibly corresponds to TRBD1 (6 bases). Germline CDR1 SGDLS, CDR2 YYNGEE. Trimming removed 2 bases at V and 4 bases at J, with 10 bases between. CDR3 length equals 15 residues. The CDR3 DNA reads TGTGCCAGCAGCGTGGGACAAACCGGGGCCAACGTCCTGACTTTC. Translating gives CASSVGQTGANVLTF.

This chain's CDR3 is CATKQTNSNQPQHF. The CDR3 bases are TGTGCCACCAAACAGACAAATAGCAATCAGCCCCAGCATTTT. The chain is built from TRBV24-1 and TRBJ1-5; unclear D gene. CDR1 is KGHDR, CDR2 SFDVKD, per germline. The CDR3 consists of 14 residues. V was cut by 8 bases and J by 0 bases, with 10 bases left in between.

The chain links TRBV5-8 to TRBJ2-5, with a possible D match to TRBD1 (6 bases). This CDR3 is 17 amino acids long. Trimming left V 0 bases short and J 5 bases short, with 20 bases between. The germline V gene has CDR1 SGHTS and CDR2 YDEGEE. CDR3 DNA: TGTGCCAGCAGCTTGGTGGTGCTAGTATCCCAGGGGGAGACCCAGTACTTC. Translating it yields CASSLVVLVSQGETQYF. The full variable domain, with the rest looked up from reference TRBV5-8 and TRBJ2-5, is EAGVTQSPTHLIKTRGQQATLRCSPISGHTSVYWYQQALGLGLQFLLWYDEGEERNRGNFPPRFSGRQFPNYSSELNVNALELEDSALYLCASSLVVLVSQGETQYFGPGTRLLVL.

A single count supports this clone. The chain combines TRBV5-4 with TRBJ2-2; D may be TRBD1 (5 bases). V gave up 3 bases and J gave up 6 bases, with 9 bases separating them. Per germline, CDR1 SGHNT and CDR2 YYREEE (reference sequence). CDR3 length: 13 residues. CDR3 DNA: TGTGCCAGCAGCTCGGAAGGGGCCGGGGAGCTGTTTTTT. Translating gives CASSSEGAGELFF.

The gene calls are TRBV4-3 and TRBJ2-1; TRBD1 is a possible D gene (5 bases). The CDR3 is 15 residues long. CDR1 is LGHNA, CDR2 YSLEER, per germline. Trimming removed 3 bases at V and 0 bases at J, with 9 bases between. In DNA, the CDR3 is TGCGCCAGCAGCCACAGGGCTAGCTCCTACAATGAGCAGTTCTTC. Protein product: CASSHRASSYNEQFF.

The chain uses TRBV30 and TRBJ1-4, with 7 bases identical to TRBD1. Germline CDR1 GTSNPN, CDR2 SVGIG (reference sequence). This CDR3 region has 13 residues. The trim removed 4 bases at V and 6 bases at J, leaving 5 bases unmatched. CDR3 coding DNA: TGTGCCTGGAACAGGGGTGGGGATGAAAAACTGTTTTTT. Encoded protein: CAWNRGGDEKLFF. Full variable domain (rest looked up from reference TRBV30 and TRBJ1-4): SQTIHQWPATLVQPVGSPLSLECTVEGTSNPNLYWYRQAAGRGLQLLFYSVGIGQISSEVPQNLSASRPQDRQFILSSKKLLLSDSGFYLCAWNRGGDEKLFFGSGTQLSVL.

For the CDR3, the DNA is TGTGCCAGCAGAAGCGAAGGAGCGGGCCAAGAGACCCAGTACTTC. Its protein product is CASRSEGAGQETQYF. The chain combines TRBV27 with TRBJ2-5, with D maybe TRBD2 (6 bases). CDR1 and CDR2 (germline): MNHEY, SMNVEV (reference sequence). The length of the CDR3 is 15 residues. V shed 6 bases and J shed 1 base, with 15 bases lying between them.

The V and J genes are TRBV15 and TRBJ2-7; tentative D call: TRBD2 (6 bases). Deletions cut 5 bases from V and 3 bases from J, with 8 bases between. Germline lookup yields CDR1 LNHNV and CDR2 YYDKDF (reference sequence). CDR3 size: 12 residues. CDR3 sequence (DNA): TGTGCCACCAGCGGGGGAGGCTACGAGCAGTACTTC. It codes for CATSGGGYEQYF.

The V and J genes are TRBV10-3 and TRBJ1-5; 9 bases map to TRBD1. Per the germline V gene, CDR1 is ENHRY and CDR2 is SYGVKD. The CDR3 contains 14 residues. V lost 10 bases to trimming and J lost 11 bases; unmatched junction nucleotides: 15. The CDR3 protein is CATAQGQGQGAQHF. The CDR3 nucleotides are TGTGCCACTGCCCAGGGACAGGGCCAAGGGGCCCAGCATTTT.